This is a list of T cell receptor beta chains from one sample in a study of molecular identifiers for immune sequencing clone quantification. Using its own MiXCR run on the PCR reads, TCRdb lists one record per CDR3 protein. Altogether around 100,000 distinct CDR3 sequences are present, about 35% being singletons, with the ten largest covering 4% to 4.5%. The sample comprised naive CD8+ T cells from blood, with Jurkat cell RNA spiked in. The receptors shown here come from a human donor in good health. Some libraries in this study had Jurkat cell RNA spiked in. CDR3s include the opening cysteine and the closing phenylalanine or tryptophan.

j_gene: TRBJ2-7; v_gene: TRBV5-5; CDR3aa: CASSLDLLYEQYF
j_gene: TRBJ2-1; v_gene: TRBV7-3; CDR3aa: CASSPQRARGVNEQFF
j_gene: TRBJ2-3; v_gene: TRBV12-3/TRBV12-4; CDR3aa: CASTLPGTGTQYF
j_gene: TRBJ2-5; v_gene: TRBV28; CDR3aa: CASTGGWETQYF
j_gene: TRBJ1-2; v_gene: TRBV7-3; CDR3aa: CASKPGRQYGYTF
j_gene: TRBJ2-2; v_gene: TRBV5-4; CDR3aa: CASSSWGGVGSGELFF
j_gene: TRBJ2-7; v_gene: TRBV28; CDR3aa: CASSLGRESSYEQYF
j_gene: TRBJ1-1; v_gene: TRBV9; CDR3aa: CASSVDGGPTEAFF
j_gene: TRBJ1-6; v_gene: TRBV23-1; CDR3aa: CASSQSHGSPLHF
j_gene: TRBJ2-3; v_gene: TRBV4-2; CDR3aa: CASSQEEGSTDTQYF
j_gene: TRBJ2-2; v_gene: TRBV27; CDR3aa: CASSSPERTGYTGELFF
j_gene: TRBJ2-2; v_gene: TRBV12-3/TRBV12-4; CDR3aa: CASEGQGDAGELFF
j_gene: TRBJ2-5; v_gene: TRBV11-2; CDR3aa: CASSLSSDQYF
j_gene: TRBJ2-7; v_gene: TRBV28; CDR3aa: CASSGTGDWEYF
j_gene: TRBJ2-7; v_gene: TRBV19; CDR3aa: CASSISGTTYEQYF
j_gene: TRBJ2-2; v_gene: TRBV28; CDR3aa: CASSFTGFAGELFF
j_gene: TRBJ2-6; v_gene: TRBV9; CDR3aa: CASSASGTSGANVLTF
j_gene: TRBJ2-7; v_gene: TRBV24-1; CDR3aa: CATSEKGLSYEQYF
j_gene: TRBJ1-4; v_gene: TRBV28; CDR3aa: CASSAIQGTTNEKLFF
j_gene: TRBJ1-6; v_gene: TRBV28; CDR3aa: CASSYLTGNNSPLHF
j_gene: TRBJ2-4; v_gene: TRBV29-1; CDR3aa: CSVEGLAKNIQYF
j_gene: TRBJ2-4; v_gene: TRBV12-3/TRBV12-4; CDR3aa: CASSAPGQLAKNIQYF
j_gene: TRBJ2-7; v_gene: TRBV3-1; CDR3aa: CASSPRQGYYEQYF
j_gene: TRBJ1-2; v_gene: TRBV7-9; CDR3aa: CASLSGHYGYTF
j_gene: TRBJ2-6; v_gene: TRBV7-9; CDR3aa: CASSSPLRGPSSGANVLTF
j_gene: TRBJ2-2; v_gene: TRBV20-1; CDR3aa: CSARETGLETGELFF
j_gene: TRBJ2-6; v_gene: TRBV10-3; CDR3aa: CATGANVLTF
j_gene: TRBJ2-2; v_gene: TRBV6-2/TRBV6-3; CDR3aa: CASSDFAGGTGELFF
j_gene: TRBJ2-3; v_gene: TRBV7-3; CDR3aa: CASSPDGGPTDTQYF
j_gene: TRBJ1-1; v_gene: TRBV19; CDR3aa: CASSHGTRGNTEAFF
j_gene: TRBJ2-2; v_gene: TRBV7-9; CDR3aa: CASSFPGGANTGVLFF
j_gene: TRBJ2-2; v_gene: TRBV24-1; CDR3aa: CATSEPGTDTGELFF
j_gene: TRBJ2-5; v_gene: TRBV2; CDR3aa: CASRRQGALGGSWYQETLYF
j_gene: TRBJ2-7; v_gene: TRBV28; CDR3aa: CASSLGLAEHYEQYF
j_gene: TRBJ2-5; v_gene: TRBV7-9; CDR3aa: CASSTGTVETQYF
j_gene: TRBJ2-3; v_gene: TRBV2; CDR3aa: CARPMDTHTDTQYF
j_gene: TRBJ2-7; v_gene: TRBV7-8; CDR3aa: CASSLARTYEQYF
j_gene: TRBJ2-1; v_gene: TRBV6-5; CDR3aa: CASSSGGSNEQFF
j_gene: TRBJ2-4; v_gene: TRBV29-1; CDR3aa: CSVRRGSGNIQYF
j_gene: TRBJ2-3; v_gene: TRBV7-2; CDR3aa: CASSGDLPPPPDTQYF
j_gene: TRBJ2-1; v_gene: TRBV6-5; CDR3aa: CASSGDFRLVGEQFF
j_gene: TRBJ1-1; v_gene: TRBV9; CDR3aa: CASSGGTATEAFF
j_gene: TRBJ2-1; v_gene: TRBV7-6; CDR3aa: CASSILATSYKEQFF
j_gene: TRBJ2-3; v_gene: TRBV20-1; CDR3aa: CSPGADTQYF
j_gene: TRBJ1-1; v_gene: TRBV4-2; CDR3aa: CASSQVLIGTEAFF
j_gene: TRBJ2-2; v_gene: TRBV7-3; CDR3aa: CASRGMSWQGEDNTGELFF
j_gene: TRBJ1-1; v_gene: TRBV12-3/TRBV12-4; CDR3aa: CASSFPTENTEAFF
j_gene: TRBJ2-5; v_gene: TRBV7-9; CDR3aa: CASSLGLATETQYF
j_gene: TRBJ2-7; v_gene: TRBV4-3; CDR3aa: CASSQASSGSYEQAF